This T cell receptor beta chain was identified in a study of a mutant IDH1 vaccine in newly diagnosed glioma. On the study more broadly: Vaccine administration was initiated 4-6 weeks following radiotherapy alone, or with temozolomide cycles.

The table came from immunoSEQ multiplex PCR; TCRdb's copy has only in-frame clones and leaves some out. The sample has over 45,000 clones, 80% seen once. Germline V gene sequence: CDR1 SGHRS, CDR2 YFSETQ. J was trimmed by 6 bases and V by 4 bases; bases with no gene match: 7. The CDR3 covers 14 residues. A word on this clone: Its antigen is unknown.

This sample's time point: week 23, last vaccination. In the vaccine, a single dose held 300 ug of the mutant IDH1 20-mer peptide, along with topical imiquimod. The sequencing here drew on PBMCs, taken from a glioma patient whose treatment included an IDH1 peptide vaccine. The sequence was obtained from a man aged 40-55 years with glioma. The V and J genes are TRBV5-1 and TRBJ2-3, with 8 bases fitting TRBD2. Written as DNA, the CDR3 is TGCGCCAGCAGCCCCGGGACTAGTCAGGATACGCAGTATTTT. Translated, it gives CASSPGTSQDTQYF. Complete variable domain (other parts from reference TRBV5-1 and TRBJ2-3): KAGVTQTPRYLIKTRGQQVTLSCSPISGHRSVSWYQQTPGQGLQFLFEYFSETQRNKGNFPGRFSGRQFSNSRSEMNVSTLELGDSALYLCASSPGTSQDTQYFGPGTRLTVL.